This T cell receptor (beta chain) is drawn from a study of blood T cell repertoires in COVID-19. Study-level information: COVID-19 samples, acute and convalescent, were from the United States, Italy and Spain. PBMCs, B-cell-depleted T cells, or T cells were the source of the cDNA or gDNA that made up the material.

Study processing details: Counts of nucleated cells, estimated from reference gene primer amplification, were obtained. Only in-frame clones appear in the TCRdb table, and some are missing; sequencing was by immunoSEQ multiplex PCR. The V and J calls and clone size are taken from that table; D and trimming were inferred from the DNA. The table lists just over 650,000 clones, 80% to 90% of them singletons. The germline V gene encodes CDR1 SGHVS and CDR2 FQNEAQ. CDR3 length: 11 amino acids. With 3 bases removed from V and 5 bases from J, the gap between germline ends came to 5 bases. This clonotype was obtained from a woman under 30 with acute or convalescent COVID-19. Input material: peripheral blood. The chain has TRBV7-8 and TRBJ2-7; D unresolved. This CDR3 reads CASSFSHEQYF. CDR3 DNA sequence: TGTGCCAGCAGCTTTAGCCACGAGCAGTACTTC.